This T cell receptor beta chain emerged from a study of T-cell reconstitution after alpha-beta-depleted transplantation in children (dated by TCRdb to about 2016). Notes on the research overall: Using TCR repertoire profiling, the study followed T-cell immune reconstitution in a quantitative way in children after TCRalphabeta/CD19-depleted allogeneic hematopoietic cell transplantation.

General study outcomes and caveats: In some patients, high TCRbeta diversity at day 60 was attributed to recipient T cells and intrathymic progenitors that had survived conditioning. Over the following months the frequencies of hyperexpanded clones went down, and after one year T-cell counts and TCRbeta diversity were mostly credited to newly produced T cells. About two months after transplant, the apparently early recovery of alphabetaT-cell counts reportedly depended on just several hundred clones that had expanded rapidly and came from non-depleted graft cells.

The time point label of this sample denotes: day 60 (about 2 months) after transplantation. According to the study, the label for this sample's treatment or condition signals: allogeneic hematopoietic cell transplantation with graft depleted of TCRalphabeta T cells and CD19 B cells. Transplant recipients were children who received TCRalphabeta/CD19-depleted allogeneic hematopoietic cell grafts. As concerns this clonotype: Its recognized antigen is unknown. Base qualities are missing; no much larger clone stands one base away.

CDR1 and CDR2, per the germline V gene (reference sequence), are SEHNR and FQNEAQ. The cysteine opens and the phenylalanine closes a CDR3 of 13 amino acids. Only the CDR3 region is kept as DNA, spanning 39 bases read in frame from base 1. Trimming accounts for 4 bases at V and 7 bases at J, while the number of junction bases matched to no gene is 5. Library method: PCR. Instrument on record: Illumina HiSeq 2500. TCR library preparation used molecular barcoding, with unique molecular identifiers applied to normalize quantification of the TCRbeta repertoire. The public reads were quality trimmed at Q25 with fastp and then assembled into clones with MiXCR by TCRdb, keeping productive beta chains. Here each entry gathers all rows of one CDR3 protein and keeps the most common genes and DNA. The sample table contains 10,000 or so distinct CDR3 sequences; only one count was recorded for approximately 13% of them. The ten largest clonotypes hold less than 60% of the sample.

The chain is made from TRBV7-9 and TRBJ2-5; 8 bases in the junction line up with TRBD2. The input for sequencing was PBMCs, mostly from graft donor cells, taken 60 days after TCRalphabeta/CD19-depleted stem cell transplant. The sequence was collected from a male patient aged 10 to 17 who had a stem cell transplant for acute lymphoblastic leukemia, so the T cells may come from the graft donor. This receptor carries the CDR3 CASSSAGGSTQYF. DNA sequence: TGTGCCAGCAGCTCCGCGGGGGGTTCGACCCAGTACTTC.